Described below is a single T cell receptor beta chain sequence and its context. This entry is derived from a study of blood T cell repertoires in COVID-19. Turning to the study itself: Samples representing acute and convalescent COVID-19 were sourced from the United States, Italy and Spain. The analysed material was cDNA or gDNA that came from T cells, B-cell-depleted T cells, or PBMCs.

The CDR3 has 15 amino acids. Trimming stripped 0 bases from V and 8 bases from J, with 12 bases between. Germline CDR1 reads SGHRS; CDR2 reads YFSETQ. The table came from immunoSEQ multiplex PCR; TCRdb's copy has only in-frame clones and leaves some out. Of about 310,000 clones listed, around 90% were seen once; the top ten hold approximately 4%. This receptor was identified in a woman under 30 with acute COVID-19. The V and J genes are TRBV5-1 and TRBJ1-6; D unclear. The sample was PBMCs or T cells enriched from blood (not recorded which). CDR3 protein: CASSLVGRRDSPLHF. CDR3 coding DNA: TGCGCCAGCAGCTTGGTTGGTCGGCGGGATTCACCCCTCCACTTT.